This TCR beta chain was profiled in a study of T cell responses to AZD1222 COVID-19 vaccine. Turning to the study itself: The analysis combined second doses at about 4 or about 12 weeks.

Comments on this clone: The antigen remains unidentified.

Trimming at V came to 4 bases and at J to 0 bases, leaving 1 base not matched to a gene. CDR3 size: 15 residues. Per the germline V gene, CDR1 is GTSNPN and CDR2 is SVGIG (reference sequence). The protocol was immunoSEQ multiplex PCR, while the TCRdb copy is restricted to in-frame clones and leaves out a portion. The table records about 140,000 clones, about 93% of them present only once. Study-wide results and caveats: Regions 160-218 and 743-854 dominated among vaccine-associated CD4 TCRs spanning spike. Donors were largely white British and mainly female; clonal diversity was possibly underestimated. Reportedly, nearly half the spike-specific TCRs target unmutated variant regions.

The sample here was peripheral blood, taken on day 0 of AZD1222 vaccination. The receptor's source is an adult in good health. The chain is built from TRBV30 and TRBJ2-2; 11 bases are a match to TRBD2. As DNA, the CDR3 is TGTGCCTGGACTAGCGGGGGGACGAACACCGGGGAGCTGTTTTTT. Its translation is CAWTSGGTNTGELFF.